This T cell receptor beta chain was captured in a study of graft-versus-host responses after intestinal transplantation. This clone is a singleton in its sample. Sequencing used immunoSEQ multiplex PCR; TCRdb keeps in-frame clones, though not all of them. The sample includes 21,000 or so clones, 55% to 60% of them seen just once. There were 200,000 CFSE-labeled responder cells plated together with 200,000 irradiated, violet-dye-labeled stimulator cells. CDR3 size: 16 residues. V shed 1 base and J 3 bases; nucleotides not matched to a gene: 6. CDR1 and CDR2 (germline): MNHEY, SMNVEV (reference sequence).

The clonotype was recovered from a human patient who received an intestinal transplant. The rearrangement joins TRBV27 to TRBJ2-3, with 8 bases identical to TRBD2. The sequencing used alloreactive CD4+ T cells from a mixed lymphocyte reaction culture, collected before intestinal transplant. Specified subset: CFSE-low proliferating T cells sorted from roughly six-day pre-transplant mixed lymphocyte reaction (GvH or HvG direction). The CDR3 DNA reads as TGTGCCAGCAGTTTATGGTCTAGCGGGCGTACAGATACGCAGTATTTT. Protein sequence: CASSLWSSGRTDTQYF.